The rows below give T cell receptor beta chains drawn from one sample of a study of blood T cell repertoires in COVID-19. The method was immunoSEQ multiplex PCR; TCRdb's version includes in-frame clones alone and lacks a portion of them. The repertoire has 200,000 to 250,000 clones, more than 75% of them found once; the top ten carry roughly 4.5%. Input material: peripheral blood. The source of these receptors is a man in his fifties or sixties with acute or convalescent COVID-19. Each CDR3 is given with its conserved first and last residue. The D gene is left open where the match is weak. Only some rows state a clone size, as once, few, many or a class for expanded clones.

TRBV5-8,-,-,TRBJ2-5,CASSLSAGGFETQYF,TGTGCCAGCAGCTTGAGCGCTGGGGGGTTTGAGACCCAGTACTTC
TRBV6-7,TRBD1,-,TRBJ1-2,CASSQDRIF,TGTGCCAGCAGCCAGGACAGGATCTTC
TRBV10-1,TRBD1,-,TRBJ2-1,CASSYLLGTGEFF,TGCGCCAGCAGCTACCTACTCGGGACAGGGGAGTTCTTC
TRBV16,TRBD1,few,TRBJ2-2,CASSQSRTGTGELFF,TGTGCCAGCAGCCAATCCCGGACAGGGACCGGGGAGCTGTTTTTT
TRBV7-9,-,-,TRBJ1-4,CASSLRGGNEKLFF,TGTGCCAGCAGCTTACGAGGGGGTAATGAAAAACTGTTTTTT
TRBV11-2,TRBD1,-,TRBJ2-4,CASSLGQGDIQYF,TGTGCCAGCAGCCTCGGACAGGGAGACATTCAGTACTTC
TRBV29-1,-,-,TRBJ1-2,CSVSNRRRGYGYTF,TGCAGCGTTTCAAACAGGAGGAGGGGTTATGGCTACACCTTC
TRBV10-2,-,-,TRBJ1-6,CASSESTWVAPLHF,TGCGCCAGCAGTGAGTCGACTTGGGTAGCGCCCCTCCACTTT
TRBV10-2,TRBD1,-,TRBJ1-1,CASTGTGRNTEAFF,TGCGCCAGCACCGGGACAGGGAGAAACACTGAAGCTTTCTTT
TRBV7-8,-,-,TRBJ1-3,CASSPGTGNTIYF,TGTGCCAGCAGCCCCGGGACTGGAAACACCATATATTTT
TRBV6-5,TRBD1,once,TRBJ2-7,CASSYDRDRQGEQYF,TGTGCCAGCAGTTACGACCGGGACAGACAAGGCGAGCAGTACTTC
TRBV19,TRBD1,-,TRBJ1-4,CASSILGTATNEKLFF,TGTGCCAGTAGTATATTAGGGACAGCAACTAATGAAAAACTGTTTTTT
TRBV6-5,TRBD2,-,TRBJ2-5,CASTHDGGAWETQYF,TGTGCCAGCACCCACGACGGGGGGGCCTGGGAGACCCAGTACTTC
TRBV19,-,-,TRBJ1-4,CASNGSGGREKLFF,TGTGCCAGTAATGGGTCGGGGGGCCGTGAAAAACTGTTTTTT
TRBV3-1/TRBV3-2,-,-,TRBJ1-2,CASSQELWGGRGYTF,TGTGCCAGCAGCCAAGAACTCTGGGGGGGGCGAGGCTACACCTTC
TRBV12-3/TRBV12-4,-,-,TRBJ1-2,CASSYGRGYGYTF,TGTGCCAGCAGTTATGGGCGGGGCTATGGCTACACCTTC
TRBV11-2,TRBD2,-,TRBJ2-1,CASSSPQGGGGTDNEQFF,TGTGCCAGCAGCTCACCACAGGGTGGCGGGGGGACCGACAATGAGCAGTTCTTC